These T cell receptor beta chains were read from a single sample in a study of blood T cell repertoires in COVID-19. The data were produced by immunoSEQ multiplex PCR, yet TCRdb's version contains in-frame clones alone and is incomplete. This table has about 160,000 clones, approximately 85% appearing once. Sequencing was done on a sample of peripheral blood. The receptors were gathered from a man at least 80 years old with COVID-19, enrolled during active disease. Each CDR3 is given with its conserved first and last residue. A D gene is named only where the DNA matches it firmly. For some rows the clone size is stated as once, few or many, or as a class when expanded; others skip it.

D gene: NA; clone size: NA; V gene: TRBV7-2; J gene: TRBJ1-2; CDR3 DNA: TGTGCCAGCAGCCGTTCCAGGGCGAGCTATGGCTACACCTTC; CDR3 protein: CASSRSRASYGYTF
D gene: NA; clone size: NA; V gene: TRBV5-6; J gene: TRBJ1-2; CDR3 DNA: TGTGCCAGCAGCTTGCCCGAGAACTATGGCTACACCTTC; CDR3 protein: CASSLPENYGYTF
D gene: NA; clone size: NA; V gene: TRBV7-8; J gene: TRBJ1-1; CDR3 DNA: TGTGCCAGCACCCGACTAAGGGGGATAAGCGCTGAAGCTTTCTTT; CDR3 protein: CASTRLRGISAEAFF
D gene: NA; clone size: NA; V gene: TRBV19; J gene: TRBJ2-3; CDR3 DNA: TGTGCCAGTAGTATGTGGGGCAGCCCCCGCACAGGGTCGCAGTATTTT; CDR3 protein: CASSMWGSPRTGSQYF
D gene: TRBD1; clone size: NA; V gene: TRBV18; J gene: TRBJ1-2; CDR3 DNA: TGTGCCAGCTCAGAATCCACGGGACAGGTGTCCGATGGCTATGGCTACACCTTC; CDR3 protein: CASSESTGQVSDGYGYTF
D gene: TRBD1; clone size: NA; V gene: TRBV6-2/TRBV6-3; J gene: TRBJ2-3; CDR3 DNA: TGTGCCAGCAGCCTGGACAGGGGCCTGATATATACGCAGTATTTT; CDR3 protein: CASSLDRGLIYTQYF
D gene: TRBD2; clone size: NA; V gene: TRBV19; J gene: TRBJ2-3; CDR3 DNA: TGTGCCAGTAGTCGGCTAGCGGGGGGTCTCACAGATACGCAGTATTTT; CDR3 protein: CASSRLAGGLTDTQYF
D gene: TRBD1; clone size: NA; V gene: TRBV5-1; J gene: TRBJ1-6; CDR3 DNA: TGCGCCAGCAGCTTTGTACAGGGGCCACGCTCCTATAATTCACCCCTCCACTTT; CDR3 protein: CASSFVQGPRSYNSPLHF
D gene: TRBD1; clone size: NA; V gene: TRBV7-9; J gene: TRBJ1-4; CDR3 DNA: TGTGCCAGCAGCTTCTGGGACAGGAAGGAAAAACTGTTTTTT; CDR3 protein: CASSFWDRKEKLFF
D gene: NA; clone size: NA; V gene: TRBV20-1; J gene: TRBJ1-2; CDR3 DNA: TGCAGTGCTCCCCTCGCGGGTGGCTACACCTTC; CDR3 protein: CSAPLAGGYTF
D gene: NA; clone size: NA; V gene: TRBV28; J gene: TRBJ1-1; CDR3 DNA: TGTGCCACTATGGACCGTGGCGGGGCTGAAGCTTTCTTT; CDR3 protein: CATMDRGGAEAFF
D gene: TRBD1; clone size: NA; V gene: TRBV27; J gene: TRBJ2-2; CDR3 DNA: TGTGCCAGCAGACGATCGGGACAGGGAAGGTCCGGGGAGCTGTTTTTT; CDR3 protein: CASRRSGQGRSGELFF
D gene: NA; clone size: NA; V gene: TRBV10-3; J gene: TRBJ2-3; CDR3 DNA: TGTGCCATCAGTGAGTCCCTTATGAGCACAGATACGCAGTATTTT; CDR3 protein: CAISESLMSTDTQYF
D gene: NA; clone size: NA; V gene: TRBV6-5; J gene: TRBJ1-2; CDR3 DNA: TGTGCCAGCAGCCTGGACAGCGCTAACTATGGCTACACCTTC; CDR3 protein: CASSLDSANYGYTF
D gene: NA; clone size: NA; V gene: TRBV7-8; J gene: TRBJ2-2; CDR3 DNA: TGTGCCAGCAGCTCCGTTACCGGGGAGCTGTTTTTT; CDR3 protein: CASSSVTGELFF
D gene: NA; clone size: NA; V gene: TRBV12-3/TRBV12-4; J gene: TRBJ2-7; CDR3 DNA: TGTGCCAGCAGCGAGCACTACGAGCAGTACTTC; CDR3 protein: CASSEHYEQYF
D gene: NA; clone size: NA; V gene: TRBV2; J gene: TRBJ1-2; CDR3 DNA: TGTGCCAGCACCACTTTTCAGGGAGGTGTGGGATATGGCTACACCTTC; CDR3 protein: CASTTFQGGVGYGYTF
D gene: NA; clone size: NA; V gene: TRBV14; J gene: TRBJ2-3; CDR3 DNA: TGTGCCAGCAGCCCCCTCACGGGGTTTGTTGCAGATACGCAGTATTTT; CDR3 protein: CASSPLTGFVADTQYF
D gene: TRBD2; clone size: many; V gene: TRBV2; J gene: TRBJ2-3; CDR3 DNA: TGTGCCAGCAGGACTAGCGGGGTAACAGATACGCAGTATTTT; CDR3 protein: CASRTSGVTDTQYF
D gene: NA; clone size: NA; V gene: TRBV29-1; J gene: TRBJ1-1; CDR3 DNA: TGCAGCGTTGAAATCAGGGCAGACACTGAAGCTTTCTTT; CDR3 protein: CSVEIRADTEAFF
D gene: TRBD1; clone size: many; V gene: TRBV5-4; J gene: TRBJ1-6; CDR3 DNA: TGTGCCAGCAGCCTCGGGGACAGGCATTCACCCCTCCACTTT; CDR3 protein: CASSLGDRHSPLHF
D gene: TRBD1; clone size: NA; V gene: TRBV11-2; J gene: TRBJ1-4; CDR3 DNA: TGTGCCAGCAGCATCGGGACAGCCGATGAAAAACTGTTTTTT; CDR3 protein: CASSIGTADEKLFF
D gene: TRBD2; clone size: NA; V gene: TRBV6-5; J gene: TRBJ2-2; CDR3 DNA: TGTGCCAGCACAAGACAGGGACTAGCGTCCGGGGAGCTGTTTTTT; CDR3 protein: CASTRQGLASGELFF
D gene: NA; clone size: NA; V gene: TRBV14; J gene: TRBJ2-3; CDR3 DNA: TGTGCCAGCAGCCAACAGGCCCTATGGACAGATACGCAGTATTTT; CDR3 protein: CASSQQALWTDTQYF
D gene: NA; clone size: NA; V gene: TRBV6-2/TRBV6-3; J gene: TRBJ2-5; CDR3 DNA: TGTGCCAGCAGTTACAATGCGGGACAGCTCCAAGAGACCCAGTACTTC; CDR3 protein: CASSYNAGQLQETQYF
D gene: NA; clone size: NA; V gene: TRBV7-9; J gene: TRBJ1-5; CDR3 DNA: TGTGCCAGCAGCTTAGGCCCAGAAGGCAATCAGCCCCAGCATTTT; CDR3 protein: CASSLGPEGNQPQHF
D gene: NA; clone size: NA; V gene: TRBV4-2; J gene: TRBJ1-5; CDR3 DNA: TGTGCCAGCAGCCAAGAGAGCGGGACTGCGAATCAGCCCCAGCATTTT; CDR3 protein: CASSQESGTANQPQHF
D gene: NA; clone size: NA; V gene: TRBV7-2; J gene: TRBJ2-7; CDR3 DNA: TGTGCCAGCAGTTTTGGACAGAACTACGAGCAGTGCTTC; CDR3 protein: CASSFGQNYEQCF
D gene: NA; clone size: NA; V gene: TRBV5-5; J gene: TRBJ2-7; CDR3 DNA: TGTGCCAGCAGCCCCCAGAGACACGCTCGCTCCTACGAGCAGTACTTC; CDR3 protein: CASSPQRHARSYEQYF
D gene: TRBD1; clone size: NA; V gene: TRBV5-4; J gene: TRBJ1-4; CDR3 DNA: TGTGCCAGCAGCACCCGGACAGGGGCCGCTGAAAAACTGTTTTTT; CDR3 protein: CASSTRTGAAEKLFF